This T cell receptor beta chain was documented in a study of blood T cell repertoires in COVID-19. Overall study: Acute and convalescent COVID-19 specimens originated in the United States, Italy and Spain. T cells, B-cell-depleted T cells, or PBMCs supplied cDNA or gDNA.

V gave up 3 bases and J gave up 1 base; unmatched junction bases: 1. CDR3 length: 14 residues. The germline V gene encodes CDR1 SGDLS and CDR2 YYNGEE. As originally analysed: For nucleated cells, counts were estimated from reference gene primer amplification. Clones were read by immunoSEQ multiplex PCR, and TCRdb kept only the in-frame ones, dropping some. Clone size and the V and J calls come from that table; the DNA yielded D and trimming. The sample records about 670,000 clones, more than 80% being singletons. The receptor comes from a woman under 30 with acute or convalescent COVID-19. The specimen was peripheral blood. The chain is built from TRBV9 and TRBJ2-5; TRBD2 agrees at 9 bases. The chain's CDR3 is CASSATSGQETQYF. CDR3 in DNA: TGTGCCAGCAGCGCGACTAGCGGCCAAGAGACCCAGTACTTC.